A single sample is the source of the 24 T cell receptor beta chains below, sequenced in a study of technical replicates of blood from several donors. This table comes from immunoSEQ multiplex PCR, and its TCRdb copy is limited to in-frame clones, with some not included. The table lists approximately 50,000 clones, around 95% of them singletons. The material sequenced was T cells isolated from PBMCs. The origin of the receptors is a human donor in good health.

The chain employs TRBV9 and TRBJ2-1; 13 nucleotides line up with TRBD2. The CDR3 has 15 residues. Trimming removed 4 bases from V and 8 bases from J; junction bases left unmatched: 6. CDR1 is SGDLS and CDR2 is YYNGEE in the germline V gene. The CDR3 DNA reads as TGTGCCAGCAGCCTCGGACTAGCGGGAGACGATGAGCAGTTCTTC. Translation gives CASSLGLAGDDEQFF.

CDR3 nucleotides: TGTGCCAGCAAGGGCCTGACCGGGACAGGGACAGATACGCAGTATTTT. Encoded protein: CASKGLTGTGTDTQYF. The genes are TRBV28 and TRBJ2-3; TRBD1 matches 9 bases. V lost 7 bases and J lost 3; bases outside the gene matches: 11. Germline V gives CDR1 MDHEN, CDR2 SYDVKM. CDR3 size: 16 residues.

The CDR3 region has the DNA TGCGCCAGCAGCTTGCCTTCTGGGAGCCCTGTCACAGATACGCAGTATTTT. This sequence encodes CASSLPSGSPVTDTQYF. The chain combines TRBV5-1 with TRBJ2-3; D might be TRBD2 (5 bases). The CDR3 is 17 residues long. Trimming cost V 1 base and J 2 bases, with 17 bases left between them. CDR1 SGHRS and CDR2 YFSETQ come from the germline V gene.

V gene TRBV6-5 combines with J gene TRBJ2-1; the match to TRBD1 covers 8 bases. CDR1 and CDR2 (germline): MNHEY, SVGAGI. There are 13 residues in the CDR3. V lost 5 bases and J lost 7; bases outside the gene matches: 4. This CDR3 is CASSQGTGNEQFF. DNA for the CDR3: TGTGCCAGCAGTCAGGGGACAGGTAATGAGCAGTTCTTC.

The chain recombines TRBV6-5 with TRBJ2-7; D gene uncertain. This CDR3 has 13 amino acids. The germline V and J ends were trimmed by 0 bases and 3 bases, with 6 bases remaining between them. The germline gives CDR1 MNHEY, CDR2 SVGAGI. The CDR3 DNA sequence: TGTGCCAGCAGTTACTCATCTTACTACGAGCAGTACTTC. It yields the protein CASSYSSYYEQYF.

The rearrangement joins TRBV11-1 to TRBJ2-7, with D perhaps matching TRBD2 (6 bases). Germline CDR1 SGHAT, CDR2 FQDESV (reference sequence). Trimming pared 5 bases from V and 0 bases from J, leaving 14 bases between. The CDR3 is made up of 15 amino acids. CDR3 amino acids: CASSRDSKLSYEQYF. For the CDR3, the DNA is TGTGCCAGCAGCCGGGACTCTAAACTCTCCTACGAGCAGTACTTC.

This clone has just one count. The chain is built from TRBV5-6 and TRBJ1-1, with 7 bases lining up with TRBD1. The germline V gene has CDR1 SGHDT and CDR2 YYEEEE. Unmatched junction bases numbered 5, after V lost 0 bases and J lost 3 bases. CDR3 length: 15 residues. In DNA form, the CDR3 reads TGTGCCAGCAGCTTGGAGATAGGGGGCTACACTGAAGCTTTCTTT. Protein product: CASSLEIGGYTEAFF.

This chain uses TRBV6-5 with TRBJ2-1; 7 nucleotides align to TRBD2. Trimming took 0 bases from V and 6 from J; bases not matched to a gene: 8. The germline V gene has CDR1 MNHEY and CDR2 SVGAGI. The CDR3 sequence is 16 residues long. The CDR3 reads CASSYSTWASGNEQFF. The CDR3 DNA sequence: TGTGCCAGCAGTTACTCTACTTGGGCTAGCGGCAATGAGCAGTTCTTC.

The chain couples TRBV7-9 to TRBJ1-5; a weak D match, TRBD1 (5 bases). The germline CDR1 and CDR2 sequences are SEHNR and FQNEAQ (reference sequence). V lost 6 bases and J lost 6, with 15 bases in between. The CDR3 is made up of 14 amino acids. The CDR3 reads CASSHPGGFQPQHF. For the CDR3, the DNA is TGTGCCAGCAGTCATCCGGGGGGTTTTCAGCCCCAGCATTTT.

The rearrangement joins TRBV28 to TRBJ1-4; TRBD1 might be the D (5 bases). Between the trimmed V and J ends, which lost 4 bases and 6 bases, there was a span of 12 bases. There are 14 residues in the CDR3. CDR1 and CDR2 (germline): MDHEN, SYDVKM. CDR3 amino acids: CASSSFDSYEKLFF. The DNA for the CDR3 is TGTGCCAGCAGTTCCTTTGACAGCTATGAAAAACTGTTTTTT.

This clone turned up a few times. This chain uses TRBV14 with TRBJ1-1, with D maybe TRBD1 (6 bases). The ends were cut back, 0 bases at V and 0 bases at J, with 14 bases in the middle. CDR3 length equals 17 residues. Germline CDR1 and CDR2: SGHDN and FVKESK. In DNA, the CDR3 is TGTGCCAGCAGCCAAGATTACAGGACAGCTATGAACACTGAAGCTTTCTTT. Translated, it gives CASSQDYRTAMNTEAFF.

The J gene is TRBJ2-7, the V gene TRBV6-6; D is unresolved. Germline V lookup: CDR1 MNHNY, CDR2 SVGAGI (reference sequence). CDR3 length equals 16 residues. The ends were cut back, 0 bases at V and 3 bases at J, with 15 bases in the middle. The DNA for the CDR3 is TGTGCCAGCAGTTACTCCCCGTGGGTTAGCAACTACGAGCAGTACTTC. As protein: CASSYSPWVSNYEQYF.

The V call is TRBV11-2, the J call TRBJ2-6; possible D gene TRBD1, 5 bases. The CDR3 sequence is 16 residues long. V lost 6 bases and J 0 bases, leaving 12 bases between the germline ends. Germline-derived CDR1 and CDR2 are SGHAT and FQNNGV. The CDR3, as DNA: TGTGCCAGCAGTCTAGACAGAATCTCTGGGGCCAACGTCCTGACTTTC. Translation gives CASSLDRISGANVLTF. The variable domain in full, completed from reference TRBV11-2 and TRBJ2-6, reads EAGVAQSPRYKIIEKRQSVAFWCNPISGHATLYWYQQILGQGPKLLIQFQNNGVVDDSQLPKDRFSAERLKGVDSTLKIQPAKLEDSAVYLCASSLDRISGANVLTFGAGSRLTVL.

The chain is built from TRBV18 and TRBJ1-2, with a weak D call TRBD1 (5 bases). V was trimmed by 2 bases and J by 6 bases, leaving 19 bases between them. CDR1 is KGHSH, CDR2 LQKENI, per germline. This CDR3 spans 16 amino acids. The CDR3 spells CASSPIGGEEADGYTF. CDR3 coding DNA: TGTGCCAGCTCACCAATAGGAGGGGAAGAGGCGGATGGCTACACCTTC.

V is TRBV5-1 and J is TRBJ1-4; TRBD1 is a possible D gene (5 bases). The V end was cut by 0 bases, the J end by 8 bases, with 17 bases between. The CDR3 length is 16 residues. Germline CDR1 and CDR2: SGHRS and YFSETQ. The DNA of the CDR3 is TGCGCCAGCAGCTTGGGAGCGGGGCAGTCACGAGAAAAACTGTTTTTT. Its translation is CASSLGAGQSREKLFF.

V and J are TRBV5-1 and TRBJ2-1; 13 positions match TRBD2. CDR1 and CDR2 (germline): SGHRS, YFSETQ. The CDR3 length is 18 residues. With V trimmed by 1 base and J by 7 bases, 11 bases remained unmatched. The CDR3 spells CASSLRGLAGDFKNEQFF. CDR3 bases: TGCGCCAGCAGCTTGCGTGGACTAGCGGGAGATTTTAAGAATGAGCAGTTCTTC.

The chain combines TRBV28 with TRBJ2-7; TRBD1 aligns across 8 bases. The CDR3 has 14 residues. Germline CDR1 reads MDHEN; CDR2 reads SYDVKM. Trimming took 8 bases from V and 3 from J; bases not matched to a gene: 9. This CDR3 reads CASDPAQGGYEQYF. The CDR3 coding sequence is TGTGCCAGCGACCCCGCACAGGGGGGCTACGAGCAGTACTTC.

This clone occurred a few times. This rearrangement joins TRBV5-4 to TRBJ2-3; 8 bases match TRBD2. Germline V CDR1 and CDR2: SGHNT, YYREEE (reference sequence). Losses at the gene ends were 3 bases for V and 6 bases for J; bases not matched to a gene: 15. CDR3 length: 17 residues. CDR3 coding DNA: TGTGCCAGCAGCTCCGGTGGAGCGGGGGAGACGAGGGATACGCAGTATTTT. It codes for CASSSGGAGETRDTQYF.

CDR3 sequence reads: CATSIDIQETQYF. CDR3 sequence (DNA): TGTGCCACCAGCATTGACATCCAAGAGACCCAGTACTTC. The chain combines TRBV15 with TRBJ2-5; D gene unclear. Germline CDR1 is LNHNV and CDR2 is YYDKDF (reference sequence). Trimming removed 4 bases from V and 1 base from J, with 7 bases in between. CDR3 length: 13 amino acids.

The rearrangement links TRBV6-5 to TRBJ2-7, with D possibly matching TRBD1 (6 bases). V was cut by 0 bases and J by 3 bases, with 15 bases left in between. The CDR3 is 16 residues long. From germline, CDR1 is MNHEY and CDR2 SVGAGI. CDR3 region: CASSYSTLRGRYEQYF. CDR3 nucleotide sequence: TGTGCCAGCAGTTACTCGACTCTCAGGGGACGCTACGAGCAGTACTTC.

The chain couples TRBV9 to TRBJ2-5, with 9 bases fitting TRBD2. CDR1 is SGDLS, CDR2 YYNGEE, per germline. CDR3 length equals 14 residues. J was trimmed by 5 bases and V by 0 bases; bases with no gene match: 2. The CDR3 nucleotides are TGTGCCAGCAGCGTAGGGACTAGCGTGGAGACCCAGTACTTC. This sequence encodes CASSVGTSVETQYF.

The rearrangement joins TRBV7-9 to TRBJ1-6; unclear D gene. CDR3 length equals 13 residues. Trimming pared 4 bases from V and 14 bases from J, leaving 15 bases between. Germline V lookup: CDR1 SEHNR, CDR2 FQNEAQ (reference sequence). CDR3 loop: CASSSEVARTLHF. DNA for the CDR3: TGTGCCAGCAGCTCCGAGGTAGCGAGAACCCTCCACTTT.

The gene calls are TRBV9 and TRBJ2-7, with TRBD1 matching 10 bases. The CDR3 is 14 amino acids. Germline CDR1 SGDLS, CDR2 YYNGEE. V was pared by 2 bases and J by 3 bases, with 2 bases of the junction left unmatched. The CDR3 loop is CASSVGDRGYEQYF. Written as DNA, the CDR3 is TGTGCCAGCAGCGTGGGGGACAGGGGCTACGAGCAGTACTTC.

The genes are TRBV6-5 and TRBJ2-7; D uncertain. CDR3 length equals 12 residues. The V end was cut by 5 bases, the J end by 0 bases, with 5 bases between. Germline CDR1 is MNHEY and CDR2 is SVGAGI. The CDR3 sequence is CASSDNSYEQYF. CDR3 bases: TGTGCCAGCAGTGACAACTCCTACGAGCAGTACTTC.